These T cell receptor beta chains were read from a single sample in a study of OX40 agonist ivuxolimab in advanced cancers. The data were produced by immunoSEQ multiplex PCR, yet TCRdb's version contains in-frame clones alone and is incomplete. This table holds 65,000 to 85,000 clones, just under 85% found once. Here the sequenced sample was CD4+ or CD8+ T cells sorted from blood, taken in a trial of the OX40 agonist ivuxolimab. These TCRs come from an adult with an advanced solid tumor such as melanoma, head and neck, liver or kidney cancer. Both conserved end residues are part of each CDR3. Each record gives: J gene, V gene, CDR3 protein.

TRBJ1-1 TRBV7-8 CASIAGRNTEAFF
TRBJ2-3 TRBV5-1 CASSEGGRTDTQYF
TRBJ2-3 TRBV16 CASSDRGGTSSSTQYF
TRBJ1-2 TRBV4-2 CASSQDHGTGGRVNYGYAF
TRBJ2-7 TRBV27 CASSLSNRDGSSYEQYF
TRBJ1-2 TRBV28 CASSSGGAGDWDYGYTF
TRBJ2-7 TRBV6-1 CASTPRQGRGEQYF
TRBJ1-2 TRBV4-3 CASSQDLKVTGRGYTF
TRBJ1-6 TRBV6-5 CASKRVYNSPLHF
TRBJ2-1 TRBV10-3 CAISDGTSGSNEQFF
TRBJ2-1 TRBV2 CASKLASGSNEQFF
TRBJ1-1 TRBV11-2 CASSLGGPGEAFF
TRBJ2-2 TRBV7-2 CASSPSVFSGTGELFF
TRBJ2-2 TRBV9 CASSPWGDTGELFF
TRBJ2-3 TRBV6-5 CASSYQWGEPDTQYF
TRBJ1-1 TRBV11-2 CASSLDRRRRGVDTEAFF
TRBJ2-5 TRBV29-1 CSARNVGAGETQYF
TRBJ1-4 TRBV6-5 CASSYSREGEKLFF
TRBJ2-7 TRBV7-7 CASSSLPGGEGEQYF
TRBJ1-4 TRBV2 CASSTLGIPNEKLFF
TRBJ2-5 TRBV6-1 CASSERKGAGETQYF
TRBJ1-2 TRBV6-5 CASSSVVDNYGYTF
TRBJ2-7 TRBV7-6 CASSSGGAPYEQYF
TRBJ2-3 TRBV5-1 CASSLQGQGPSTDTQYF
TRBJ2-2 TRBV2 CASSPTTGPSTGELFF
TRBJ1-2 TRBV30 CASQRDRGRKGGYTF
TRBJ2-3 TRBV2 CASVGGAGTDTQYF
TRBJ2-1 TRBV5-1 CASSLDRGTYNEQFF
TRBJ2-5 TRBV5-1 CASSLGLTSGGSRQETQYF